The T cell receptor beta chain under discussion was sequenced for a study of tissue T cells after allogeneic stem cell transplantation. Autopsy tissues included GI tract, liver, skin and lymphoid organs. Repertoires were generated with immunoSEQ multiplex PCR, while TCRdb's copy carries only in-frame clones and drops some. The sample comprises over a thousand clones, about 80% of which are singletons, and about an eighth rests with the top ten. V was pared by 3 bases and J by 4 bases, with 10 bases between. The CDR3 loop spans 15 amino acids. The V gene's germline CDR1 is LNHDA and CDR2 SQIVND (reference sequence).

Sequences were derived from spleen tissue, sampled at autopsy. The receptor's source is a male patient aged 35-75 years with steroid-refractory graft-versus-host disease after an allogeneic stem cell transplant. The graft donor may account for some of the T cells. This rearrangement joins TRBV19 to TRBJ2-6; the D is unclear. The CDR3 reads CASSISLSGANVLTF. The DNA of the CDR3 is TGTGCCAGTAGTATTAGTCTTTCCGGGGCCAACGTCCTGACTTTC.